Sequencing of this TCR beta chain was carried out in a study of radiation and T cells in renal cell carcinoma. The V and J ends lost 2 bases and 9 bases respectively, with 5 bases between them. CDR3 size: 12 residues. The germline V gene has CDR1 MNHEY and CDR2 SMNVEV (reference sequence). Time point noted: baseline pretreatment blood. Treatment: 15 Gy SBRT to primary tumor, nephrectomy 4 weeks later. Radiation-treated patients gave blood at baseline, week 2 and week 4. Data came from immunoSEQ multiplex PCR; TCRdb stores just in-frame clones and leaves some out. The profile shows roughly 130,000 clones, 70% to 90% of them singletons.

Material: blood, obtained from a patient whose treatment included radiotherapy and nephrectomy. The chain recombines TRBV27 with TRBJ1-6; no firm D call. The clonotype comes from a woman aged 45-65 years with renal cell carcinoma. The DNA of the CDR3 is TGTGCCAGCAGTTTAAACGGTTCACCCCTCCACTTT. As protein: CASSLNGSPLHF.